This entry is about one T cell receptor beta chain. With 5 bases removed from V and 4 bases from J, the gap between germline ends came to 24 bases. The CDR3 sequence is 17 residues long. Germline V gene lookup returns CDR1 SGHTA and CDR2 FQGNSA. The protocol was immunoSEQ multiplex PCR, while the TCRdb copy is restricted to in-frame clones and leaves out a portion. The table lists roughly 150,000 clones, roughly nine tenths of them singletons. This sample stems from a study of T cell responses to AZD1222 COVID-19 vaccine. Sample: peripheral blood, taken after recovery from COVID-19. The source of this sequence is an adult who had recovered from COVID-19. V gene TRBV7-2 combines with J gene TRBJ2-7; D gene uncertain. CDR3 sequence reads: CASSAPRLQTGDYEQYF. The CDR3 DNA reads TGTGCCAGCAGCGCCCCCAGGCTACAGACTGGGGATTACGAGCAGTACTTC.